This TCR beta chain was sequenced during a study of molecular identifiers for immune sequencing clone quantification. After removal of 7 bases from V and 2 bases from J, the junction contained 6 bases not matched to a gene. The CDR3 totals 16 residues. In germline, CDR1 is SNHLY, CDR2 FYNNEI. Via MiXCR, TCRdb re-called the PCR reads, giving one row per CDR3 protein. The sample includes about 510,000 distinct CDR3 sequences, roughly a fifth of them seen just once. A note on this clonotype: A much larger clone differs by one base, so this may be a read error.

The source of this sequence is a human donor in good health. Some libraries in this study had Jurkat cell RNA spiked in. Sequencing was carried out using naive CD8+ T cells from blood, with Jurkat cell RNA spiked in. Subset reported: FACS-sorted CD8+CD4-CCR7+CD45RA+ naive T cells. V gene TRBV2 combines with J gene TRBJ2-3; 13 bases line up with TRBD2. CDR3 in amino acids: CASNPGLAGLTDTQYF. CDR3 DNA: TGTGCCAGCAATCCGGGACTAGCGGGGCTCACAGATACGCAGTATTTT.